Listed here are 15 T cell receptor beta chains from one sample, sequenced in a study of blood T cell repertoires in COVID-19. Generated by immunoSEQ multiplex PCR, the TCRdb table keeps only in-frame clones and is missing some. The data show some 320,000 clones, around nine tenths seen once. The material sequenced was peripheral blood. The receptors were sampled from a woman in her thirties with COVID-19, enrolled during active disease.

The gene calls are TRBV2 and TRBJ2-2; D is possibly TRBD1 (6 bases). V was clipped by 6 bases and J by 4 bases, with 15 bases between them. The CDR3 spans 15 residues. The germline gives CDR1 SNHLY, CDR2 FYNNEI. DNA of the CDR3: TGTGCCAGCAGGGGAATACAGGGATCCACCGGGGAGCTGTTTTTT. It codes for CASRGIQGSTGELFF.

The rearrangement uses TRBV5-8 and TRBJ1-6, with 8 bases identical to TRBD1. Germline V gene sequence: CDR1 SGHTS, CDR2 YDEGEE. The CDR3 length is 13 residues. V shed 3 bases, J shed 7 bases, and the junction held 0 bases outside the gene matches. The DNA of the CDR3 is TGTGCCAGCAGCTGGGACAGGAATTCACCCCTCCACTTT. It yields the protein CASSWDRNSPLHF.

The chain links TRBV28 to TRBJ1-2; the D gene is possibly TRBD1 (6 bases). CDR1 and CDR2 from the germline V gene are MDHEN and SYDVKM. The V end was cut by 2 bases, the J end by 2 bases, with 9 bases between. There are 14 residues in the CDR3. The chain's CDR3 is CASSLTRGNYGYTF. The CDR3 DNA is TGTGCCAGCAGTTTAACCAGGGGCAACTATGGCTACACCTTC.

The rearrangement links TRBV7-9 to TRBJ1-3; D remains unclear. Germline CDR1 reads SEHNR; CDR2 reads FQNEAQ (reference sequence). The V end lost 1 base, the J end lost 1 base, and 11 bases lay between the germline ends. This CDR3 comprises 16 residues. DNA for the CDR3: TGTGCCAGCAGCTTAGACCCTCGGGGATCTGGAAACACCATATATTTT. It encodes CASSLDPRGSGNTIYF.

The CDR3 region has the DNA TGTGCCAGCAGCATCGACAGGGGAGATACGCAGTATTTT. This gives the protein CASSIDRGDTQYF. This chain uses TRBV12-3 or TRBV12-4 with TRBJ2-3; 8 bases line up with TRBD1. Unmatched junction bases numbered 4, after V lost 6 bases and J lost 5 bases. The CDR3 consists of 13 residues.

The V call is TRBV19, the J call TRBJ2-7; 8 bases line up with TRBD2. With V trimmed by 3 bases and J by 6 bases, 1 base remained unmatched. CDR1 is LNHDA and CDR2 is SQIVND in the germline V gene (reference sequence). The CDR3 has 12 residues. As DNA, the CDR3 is TGTGCCAGTAGTATTAGCGGGGCCGAGCAGTACTTC. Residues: CASSISGAEQYF.

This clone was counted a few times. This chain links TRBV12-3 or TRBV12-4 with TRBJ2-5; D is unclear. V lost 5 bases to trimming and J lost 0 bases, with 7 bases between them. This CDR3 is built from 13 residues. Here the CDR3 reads CASSTYYQETQYF. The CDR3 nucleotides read TGTGCCAGCAGTACCTATTACCAAGAGACCCAGTACTTC.

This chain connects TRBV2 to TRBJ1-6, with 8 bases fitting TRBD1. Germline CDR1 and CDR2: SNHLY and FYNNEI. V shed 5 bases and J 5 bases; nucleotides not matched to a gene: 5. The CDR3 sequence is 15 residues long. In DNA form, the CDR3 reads TGTGCCAGCAGTTGGGACAGGCCGGATAATTCACCCCTCCACTTT. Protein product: CASSWDRPDNSPLHF.

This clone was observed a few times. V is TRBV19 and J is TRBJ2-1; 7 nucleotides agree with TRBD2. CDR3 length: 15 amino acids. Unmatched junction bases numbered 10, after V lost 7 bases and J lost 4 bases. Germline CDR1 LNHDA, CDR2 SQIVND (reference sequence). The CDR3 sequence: CASKVGLGGYNEQFF. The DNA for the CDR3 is TGTGCCAGTAAGGTAGGGCTGGGGGGGTACAATGAGCAGTTCTTC.

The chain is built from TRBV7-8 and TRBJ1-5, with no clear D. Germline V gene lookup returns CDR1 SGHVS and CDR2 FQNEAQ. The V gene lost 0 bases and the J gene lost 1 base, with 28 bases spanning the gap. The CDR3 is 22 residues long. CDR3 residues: CASSLALRSVLANRGSNQPQHF. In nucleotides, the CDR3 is TGTGCCAGCAGCTTAGCGTTACGGTCTGTCTTGGCAAACCGAGGCAGCAATCAGCCCCAGCATTTT.

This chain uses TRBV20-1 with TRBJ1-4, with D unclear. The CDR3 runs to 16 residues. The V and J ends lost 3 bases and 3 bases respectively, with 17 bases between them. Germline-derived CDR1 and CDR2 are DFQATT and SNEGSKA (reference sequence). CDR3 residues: CSASISERFPNEKLFF. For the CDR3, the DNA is TGCAGTGCTAGTATTTCCGAGCGGTTCCCTAATGAAAAACTGTTTTTT.

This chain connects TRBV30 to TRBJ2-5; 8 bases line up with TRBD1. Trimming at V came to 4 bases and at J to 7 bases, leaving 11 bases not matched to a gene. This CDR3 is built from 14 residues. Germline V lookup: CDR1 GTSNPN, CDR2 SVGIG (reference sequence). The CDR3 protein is CAWIRQGAVGTQYF. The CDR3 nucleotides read TGTGCCTGGATTAGGCAGGGGGCAGTCGGGACCCAGTACTTC.

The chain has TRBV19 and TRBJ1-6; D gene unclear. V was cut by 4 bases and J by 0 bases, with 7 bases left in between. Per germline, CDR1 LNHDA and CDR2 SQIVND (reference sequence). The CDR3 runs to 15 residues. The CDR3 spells CASSTPGSYNSPLHF. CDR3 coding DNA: TGTGCCAGTAGTACTCCGGGCTCCTATAATTCACCCCTCCACTTT.

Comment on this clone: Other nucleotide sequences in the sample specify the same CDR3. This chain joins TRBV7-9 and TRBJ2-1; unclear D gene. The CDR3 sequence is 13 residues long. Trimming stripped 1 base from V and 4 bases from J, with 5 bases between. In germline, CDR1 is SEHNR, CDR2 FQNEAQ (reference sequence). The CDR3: CASSLDGYNEQFF. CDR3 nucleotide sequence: TGTGCCAGCAGCTTAGACGGGTACAATGAGCAGTTCTTC.

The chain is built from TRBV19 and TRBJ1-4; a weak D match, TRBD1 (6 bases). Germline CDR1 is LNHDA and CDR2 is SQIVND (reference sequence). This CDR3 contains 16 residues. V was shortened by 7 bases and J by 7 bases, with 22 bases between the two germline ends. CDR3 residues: CASTNGQFRFTEKLFF. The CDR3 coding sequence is TGTGCCAGTACCAACGGACAGTTCCGGTTTACTGAAAAACTGTTTTTT. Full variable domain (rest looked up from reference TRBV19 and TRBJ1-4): DGGITQSPKYLFRKEGQNVTLSCEQNLNHDAMYWYRQDPGQGLRLIYYSQIVNDFQKGDIAEGYSVSREKKESFPLTVTSAQKNPTAFYLCASTNGQFRFTEKLFFGSGTQLSVL.